This passage covers 22 T cell receptor beta chains from one sample sequenced in a study of T-cell reconstitution after alpha-beta-depleted transplantation in children. Preparation of the TCRbeta library involved a method that used unique molecular identifiers. TCRdb redid the calling of the PCR reads with MiXCR, one entry per CDR3 protein. The data hold approximately 640,000 distinct CDR3 sequences, with around 17% observed a single time. Sequencing was performed on PBMCs from the stem cell graft donor, taken from the stem cell graft. The origin of the receptors is a human donor who donated a stem cell graft to a child with acute myeloid leukemia.

V and J are TRBV24-1 and TRBJ2-5, with D tentatively TRBD1 or TRBD2 (5 bases each). V was shortened by 3 bases and J by 2 bases, with 15 bases between the two germline ends. CDR1 and CDR2 from the germline V gene are KGHDR and SFDVKD. This CDR3 contains 16 residues. This CDR3 is CATSDHSGTPQETQYF. The CDR3 DNA reads as TGTGCCACCAGTGATCATTCCGGGACGCCTCAAGAGACCCAGTACTTC.

This clonotype was seen many times. This chain links TRBV20-1 with TRBJ1-2; 7 bases line up with TRBD1. J lost 12 bases, V lost 1 base, and 5 bases had no gene match. The CDR3 spans 11 residues. Germline V gene sequence: CDR1 DFQATT, CDR2 SNEGSKA (reference sequence). The CDR3 sequence is CSARGAGGNTF. CDR3 in DNA: TGCAGTGCTAGAGGGGCAGGGGGAAACACCTTC.

The sample holds many counts of this clonotype. The rearrangement joins TRBV20-1 to TRBJ1-5; D remains ambiguous. This CDR3 comprises 14 residues. The V and J ends lost 5 bases and 4 bases respectively, with 15 bases between them. Germline CDR1 DFQATT, CDR2 SNEGSKA (reference sequence). This CDR3 is CSAGRAVGNQPQHF. Written as DNA, the CDR3 is TGCAGTGCTGGGAGGGCGGTAGGAAATCAGCCCCAGCATTTT.

CDR3 coding DNA: TGTGCCAGCAGTTCTCGGATTCTCACAGATACGCAGTATTTT. This gives the protein CASSSRILTDTQYF. The chain combines TRBV12-3 or TRBV12-4 with TRBJ2-3; no clear D. The V end lost 4 bases, the J end lost 2 bases, and 10 bases lay between the germline ends. This CDR3 has 14 residues.

Only one count was recorded for this clonotype. The chain links TRBV10-2 to TRBJ2-1; 9 bases line up with TRBD1. V lost 6 bases, J lost 3 bases, and 3 bases stayed unmatched. In germline, CDR1 is WSHSY, CDR2 SAAADI. The length of the CDR3 is 14 residues. CDR3 loop: CASRETGGYNEQFF. The CDR3 DNA is TGCGCCAGCAGAGAGACAGGGGGCTACAATGAGCAGTTCTTC.

This clonotype was seen ten or more times. The chain is built from TRBV27 and TRBJ2-7; 12 bases match TRBD2. The V segment lost 5 bases and the J segment 2 bases; nucleotides outside the gene matches: 4. CDR1 and CDR2 from the germline V gene are MNHEY and SMNVEV (reference sequence). The CDR3 runs to 15 residues. CDR3 DNA sequence: TGTGCCAGCAGTACACTAGCGGGGGGTACCTACGAGCAGTACGTC. Its translation: CASSTLAGGTYEQYV.

This clonotype was detected ten times or more. The V gene is TRBV6-1, the J gene TRBJ1-2; D is perhaps TRBD1 (5 bases). Germline-derived CDR1 and CDR2 are MNHNS and SASEGT. The CDR3 loop spans 14 amino acids. V was clipped by 7 bases and J by 6 bases, with 18 bases between them. CDR3 DNA: TGTGCCAGCAAGAGAGGAGGACAAGAGGATGGCTACACCTTC. It encodes CASKRGGQEDGYTF.

The chain joins TRBV29-1 to TRBJ1-2; D call uncertain. Trimming left V 7 bases short and J 8 bases short, with 14 bases between. In germline, CDR1 is SQVTM, CDR2 ANQGSEA. The CDR3 length is 11 residues. In DNA form, the CDR3 reads TGCAGCGCCGGCGGTCCCGCCGGCTACACCTTC. It encodes CSAGGPAGYTF.

At least ten counts were recorded for this clonotype. CDR3 nucleotides: TGTGCCAGCAGTTCCCCGGGGGCGTCAGATACGCAGTATTTT. This translates into CASSSPGASDTQYF. The chain has TRBV27 and TRBJ2-3; D possibly matches TRBD1 or TRBD2 (6 bases each). Trimming removed 4 bases from V and 4 bases from J, with 12 bases in between. The CDR3 covers 14 residues. Germline V lookup: CDR1 MNHEY, CDR2 SMNVEV (reference sequence).

This clonotype was detected ten times or more. The chain is built from TRBV29-1 and TRBJ1-2, with 8 nucleotides matching TRBD1. With V trimmed by 6 bases and J by 8 bases, 5 bases remained unmatched. The CDR3 sequence is 11 residues long. CDR1 is SQVTM, CDR2 ANQGSEA, per germline. In nucleotides, the CDR3 is TGCAGCGTCGACAGGGGTGGCGGCTACACCTTC. Its protein is CSVDRGGGYTF.

Ten or more counts support this clonotype. The chain links TRBV29-1 to TRBJ2-3; TRBD2 aligns across 9 bases. Germline V gene lookup returns CDR1 SQVTM and CDR2 ANQGSEA. CDR3 length: 14 residues. The J segment lost 4 bases and the V segment lost 7 bases, leaving 9 bases of the junction unmatched. Written as DNA, the CDR3 is TGCAGCGCTAACCGCGGGGGGGCGGCAGATACGCAGTATTTT. This encodes CSANRGGAADTQYF.

There are many counts of this clonotype. CDR3 DNA sequence: TGTGCCAGCAGACCCCAGGGGGCGCAAGATACGCAGTATTTT. The encoded protein is CASRPQGAQDTQYF. The rearrangement joins TRBV27 to TRBJ2-3; 8 bases line up with TRBD1. This CDR3 region has 14 residues. With V trimmed by 6 bases and J by 5 bases, 7 bases remained unmatched. Germline CDR1 reads MNHEY; CDR2 reads SMNVEV (reference sequence).

This clonotype was picked up many times. The chain is built from TRBV7-9 and TRBJ2-1; no clear D gene. The CDR3 runs 12 residues. Trimming left V 6 bases short and J 8 bases short, with 11 bases between. Germline-derived CDR1 and CDR2 are SEHNR and FQNEAQ (reference sequence). CDR3 DNA: TGTGCCAGCAGATCAGGCCACTATGAGCAGTTCTTC. It codes for CASRSGHYEQFF.

This clonotype has a handful of counts. This chain connects TRBV7-2 to TRBJ2-3; no clear D gene. The germline V and J ends were trimmed by 2 bases and 2 bases, with 11 bases remaining between them. CDR3 length: 15 amino acids. The germline gives CDR1 SGHTA, CDR2 FQGNSA. The CDR3 reads CASSLLASNTDTQYF. The CDR3 DNA reads TGTGCCAGCAGCTTATTGGCATCTAACACAGATACGCAGTATTTT.

This clonotype was observed many times. The chain combines TRBV12-3 or TRBV12-4 with TRBJ1-4; 9 bases line up with TRBD1. The CDR3 runs 12 residues. The ends lost 11 bases at V and 8 bases at J; junction bases unmatched: 6. CDR3 amino acids: CAAGQGREKLFF. Written as DNA, the CDR3 is TGTGCCGCGGGACAGGGAAGGGAAAAACTGTTTTTT.

This clonotype turned up a few times. The V gene is TRBV6-5, the J gene TRBJ1-2; D possibly corresponds to TRBD1 (5 bases). Trimming pared 3 bases from V and 4 bases from J, leaving 15 bases between. The CDR3 has 15 amino acids. Germline V gives CDR1 MNHEY, CDR2 SVGAGI. CDR3 nucleotide sequence: TGTGCCAGCAGTTATTCCAGGGAACCCGCCTATGGCTACACCTTC. Its protein product is CASSYSREPAYGYTF.

This clonotype was recorded a few times. The rearrangement joins TRBV7-9 to TRBJ2-1; TRBD1 might be the D (6 bases). The germline V and J ends were trimmed by 3 bases and 15 bases, with 12 bases remaining between them. The germline CDR1 and CDR2 sequences are SEHNR and FQNEAQ (reference sequence). The CDR3 consists of 11 residues. CDR3: CASSFGDTPFF. CDR3 sequence (DNA): TGTGCCAGCAGCTTTGGGGACACCCCGTTCTTC.

This clonotype was detected many times. V and J are TRBV16 and TRBJ1-2, with unresolved D. Germline loops: CDR1 KGHSY, CDR2 FQNENV. The CDR3 spans 12 residues. V was cut by 1 base and J by 1 base, with 1 base left in between. CDR3 nucleotide sequence: TGTGCCAGCAGCCAATATAACTATGGCTACACCTTC. Amino acids: CASSQYNYGYTF.

For this clonotype: This may be a read error: a much more frequent sequence differs by one nucleotide. Without the conserved terminal phenylalanine or tryptophan, this CDR3 likely stems from a read error. The chain is built from TRBV27 and TRBJ2-1; D may be TRBD2 (5 bases). V lost 8 bases to trimming and J lost 2 bases, with 16 bases between them. The CDR3 has 15 residues. Germline lookup yields CDR1 MNHEY and CDR2 SMNVEV (reference sequence). CDR3 sequence reads: CASAEGAVTYNEQFV. The CDR3 DNA follows: TGTGCCAGCGCCGAGGGTGCGGTCACCTACAATGAGCAGTTCGTC.

This clonotype was seen a handful of times. V usage is TRBV12-3 or TRBV12-4 and J usage is TRBJ2-2; 10 bases map to TRBD1. CDR3 size: 17 residues. The V gene end was trimmed by 3 bases and the J gene end by 3 bases; junction bases not matched to a gene: 7. As DNA, the CDR3 is TGTGCCAGCAGTTTCGACAGGGGGCTTAGGGACACCGGGGAGCTGTTTTTT. Translated, it gives CASSFDRGLRDTGELFF.

The sample holds a few counts of this clonotype. The chain joins TRBV29-1 to TRBJ2-2; D may match TRBD1 or TRBD2 (5 bases each). The CDR3 runs 14 residues. Germline values: CDR1 SQVTM, CDR2 ANQGSEA. Written as DNA, the CDR3 is TGCACCGGGACGGTGAAACGGCACACCGGGGAGCTGTTTTTT. This gives the protein CTGTVKRHTGELFF.

Concerning this clonotype itself: This sequence may be a read error, since a much larger clone differs from it by one base. The chain is built from TRBV12-3 or TRBV12-4 and TRBJ2-3, with no clear D. With 6 bases removed from V and 6 bases from J, the gap between germline ends came to 7 bases. The CDR3 contains 11 residues. CDR3 nucleotide sequence: TGTGCCAGCAGCCGGGTGGATACGCAGTATTTT. This codes for CASSRVDTQYF.